Listed here are 20 T cell receptor beta chains from one sample, sequenced in a study of cytomegalovirus exposure and HLA in healthy donors. Amplification used 60 Vbeta primers and 13 Jbeta primers. The repertoire was sequenced with immunoSEQ multiplex PCR; TCRdb's copy has only in-frame clones and lacks some. The sample has some 140,000 clones, roughly 70% seen once. The material sequenced was PBMCs. Source of these receptors: a man aged 25-45 years in good health and CMV-seronegative.

V gene TRBV6-5 combines with J gene TRBJ1-1; D is perhaps TRBD1 (6 bases). This CDR3 contains 14 residues. V lost 6 bases and J lost 0, with 11 bases in between. CDR1 and CDR2 from the germline V gene are MNHEY and SVGAGI. CDR3 sequence (DNA): TGTGCCAGCAGCAGGGGAACCATGAACACTGAAGCTTTCTTT. This codes for CASSRGTMNTEAFF.

The gene calls are TRBV2 and TRBJ1-2; 10 bases fit TRBD1. Trimming at V came to 6 bases and at J to 7 bases, leaving 2 bases not matched to a gene. The CDR3 is 12 residues long. CDR1 and CDR2 (germline): SNHLY, FYNNEI. CDR3 loop: CASRGQGPGYTF. For the CDR3, the DNA is TGTGCCAGCAGGGGACAGGGGCCTGGCTACACCTTC.

V gene TRBV15 combines with J gene TRBJ2-7, with a tentative D call TRBD2 (6 bases). This CDR3 has 15 amino acids. With 1 base removed from V and 3 bases from J, the gap between germline ends came to 13 bases. The germline V gene encodes CDR1 LNHNV and CDR2 YYDKDF (reference sequence). The CDR3 region is CATSRVIGGIYEQYF. CDR3 DNA: TGTGCCACCAGCAGAGTTATTGGCGGGATCTACGAGCAGTACTTC.

This rearrangement joins TRBV7-2 to TRBJ2-5; the match to TRBD2 covers 7 bases. CDR1 is SGHTA and CDR2 is FQGNSA in the germline V gene. V shed 0 bases, J shed 4 bases, and the junction held 2 bases outside the gene matches. This CDR3 has 14 amino acids. The CDR3 nucleotides read TGTGCCAGCAGCTTAGCGGGGGGGGGAGAGACCCAGTACTTC. Protein sequence: CASSLAGGGETQYF.

This chain uses TRBV7-9 with TRBJ1-6; the D gene is possibly TRBD1 (5 bases). The V gene's germline CDR1 is SEHNR and CDR2 FQNEAQ (reference sequence). This CDR3 has 14 amino acids. V was pared by 4 bases and J by 3 bases, with 7 bases between. CDR3 amino acids: CASSSRGYNSPLHF. DNA for the CDR3: TGTGCCAGCAGCTCTAGGGGCTATAATTCACCCCTCCACTTT.

The rearrangement uses TRBV7-8 and TRBJ2-7; 8 bases agree with TRBD1. The J segment lost 0 bases and the V segment lost 8 bases, leaving 6 bases of the junction unmatched. Germline V gene sequence: CDR1 SGHVS, CDR2 FQNEAQ. The CDR3 has 14 amino acids. CDR3 bases: TGTGCCAGCGGATGGACAGGGAGCTCCTACGAGCAGTACTTC. It specifies CASGWTGSSYEQYF.

CDR3 residues: CASSEVVGRGYGYTF. In DNA form, the CDR3 reads TGTGCCAGCAGTGAAGTTGTGGGTAGGGGCTATGGCTACACCTTC. The chain employs TRBV6-1 and TRBJ1-2, with D possibly TRBD1 on 5 matching bases. The germline V gene has CDR1 MNHNS and CDR2 SASEGT. The CDR3 has 15 residues. V was pared by 1 base and J by 4 bases, with 13 bases between.

The V call is TRBV10-3, the J call TRBJ2-7, with TRBD2 matching 12 bases. The ends lost 6 bases at V and 3 bases at J; junction bases unmatched: 3. Germline CDR1 and CDR2: ENHRY and SYGVKD. CDR3 length: 14 residues. The CDR3 is CAIRRTSGDYEQYF. CDR3 in DNA: TGTGCCATCAGGCGGACTAGCGGGGACTACGAGCAGTACTTC.

The rearrangement joins TRBV2 to TRBJ2-1; a possible D gene is TRBD2 (7 bases). The length of the CDR3 is 17 residues. V gave up 6 bases and J gave up 4 bases, with 22 bases separating them. Germline CDR1 is SNHLY and CDR2 is FYNNEI. CDR3 in amino acids: CASRGGAGRNQYNEQFF. CDR3 DNA: TGTGCCAGCAGGGGGGGGGCAGGGCGCAACCAATACAATGAGCAGTTCTTC.

This clone was seen a single time. The gene calls are TRBV6-4 and TRBJ2-2; the match to TRBD1 covers 10 bases. The germline gives CDR1 MRHNA, CDR2 SNTAGT. The CDR3 covers 15 residues. The V gene end was trimmed by 7 bases and the J gene end by 6 bases; junction bases not matched to a gene: 8. CDR3 region: CASKSGGQGAGELFF. The CDR3 DNA sequence: TGTGCCAGCAAAAGCGGAGGACAGGGGGCCGGGGAGCTGTTTTTT.

The chain carries TRBV29-1 and TRBJ1-1; D not certain. Germline lookup yields CDR1 SQVTM and CDR2 ANQGSEA. V shed 7 bases and J shed 1 base, with 13 bases lying between them. This CDR3 region has 13 residues. CDR3 coding DNA: TGCAGCGCTGGTTGGGCCGAGAACACTGAAGCTTTCTTT. Its protein is CSAGWAENTEAFF.

The chain joins TRBV5-1 to TRBJ2-1, with D possibly TRBD1 on 6 matching bases. The CDR3 covers 17 residues. V was cut by 0 bases and J by 6 bases, with 19 bases left in between. In germline, CDR1 is SGHRS, CDR2 YFSETQ. CDR3 DNA sequence: TGCGCCAGCAGCTTGGCTGTTGGGACATCACCTCTCAATGAGCAGTTCTTC. Its translation: CASSLAVGTSPLNEQFF.

The chain recombines TRBV30 with TRBJ2-1; the D gene is possibly TRBD1 (6 bases). Trimming removed 0 bases from V and 5 bases from J, with 8 bases in between. The germline V gene has CDR1 GTSNPN and CDR2 SVGIG (reference sequence). This CDR3 has 13 amino acids. This CDR3 is CAWSVGDNNEQFF. The DNA of the CDR3 is TGTGCCTGGAGTGTCGGGGACAACAATGAGCAGTTCTTC.

This clone was seen just once. The chain employs TRBV2 and TRBJ2-7; D remains unclear. The CDR3 extends over 12 amino acids. Germline V gene lookup returns CDR1 SNHLY and CDR2 FYNNEI. V lost 6 bases and J 7 bases, leaving 13 bases between the germline ends. The CDR3 nucleotides are TGTGCCAGCAGCCTTGGGCGCGAAGAGCAGTACTTC. Protein: CASSLGREEQYF.

The chain has TRBV7-2 and TRBJ1-1; D not certain. This CDR3 has 11 amino acids. Trimming pared 4 bases from V and 5 bases from J, leaving 5 bases between. Germline V CDR1 and CDR2: SGHTA, FQGNSA. In DNA form, the CDR3 reads TGTGCCAGCAGCTCTGTGACTGAAGCTTTCTTT. Its protein is CASSSVTEAFF.

This clone came up a few times. The chain carries TRBV19 and TRBJ1-1, with D unresolved. The ends were cut back, 2 bases at V and 3 bases at J, with 13 bases in the middle. The CDR3 length is 15 residues. Germline CDR1 reads LNHDA; CDR2 reads SQIVND (reference sequence). For the CDR3, the DNA is TGTGCCAGTAGTATATCGAGTGAGGCGTACACTGAAGCTTTCTTT. It is translated as CASSISSEAYTEAFF.

The CDR3 coding sequence is TGTGCCAGCAGCTTTTCATATGGGGGAACAGGGGAAGCTTTCTTT. It encodes CASSFSYGGTGEAFF. The gene calls are TRBV5-4 and TRBJ1-1; possible D gene TRBD1, 6 bases. The CDR3 totals 15 residues. Germline V gene data show CDR1 as SGHNT and CDR2 as YYREEE (reference sequence). The V gene lost 2 bases and the J gene lost 8 bases, with 19 bases spanning the gap.

This clone was detected only a few times. The chain couples TRBV11-2 to TRBJ2-5, with D possibly matching TRBD1 (5 bases). The CDR3 totals 13 residues. Germline-derived CDR1 and CDR2 are SGHAT and FQNNGV. The V end was cut by 8 bases, the J end by 8 bases, with 18 bases between. In nucleotides, the CDR3 is TGTGCCAGCGGCTCACTTTGGGGCAATACCCAGTACTTC. It translates to CASGSLWGNTQYF.

The chain joins TRBV5-1 to TRBJ2-7, with TRBD1 identical over 7 bases. This CDR3 has 17 residues. CDR1 is SGHRS and CDR2 is YFSETQ in the germline V gene. Trimming removed 2 bases from V and 4 bases from J; junction bases left unmatched: 15. CDR3: CASSFGTAPGRSYEQYF. CDR3 coding DNA: TGCGCCAGCAGCTTTGGGACAGCCCCTGGTCGGTCTTACGAGCAGTACTTC.

This clone was seen only a few times. V usage is TRBV29-1 and J usage is TRBJ2-1; D not certain. V shed 6 bases and J shed 8 bases, with 11 bases lying between them. The CDR3 totals 11 residues. Germline V lookup: CDR1 SQVTM, CDR2 ANQGSEA. CDR3 sequence reads: CSVAHLDEQFF. In DNA form, the CDR3 reads TGCAGCGTCGCTCACTTGGATGAGCAGTTCTTC.